A selection of T cell receptor beta chains follows, all from one sample in a study of pediatric ulcerative colitis. Sequencing was performed with immunoSEQ multiplex PCR; in TCRdb, only in-frame clones are kept and a portion is missing. This sample carries roughly 45,000 clones, about four fifths of them seen once, and the ten largest clones take more than 3.5%. The sequenced material came from gut tissue. All receptors come from a girl aged 10-17 years with moderate ulcerative colitis. Each CDR3 is given without its conserved first and last residue. Fields, in order: V gene, J gene, clone size, CDR3 protein. Expanded clones are given a class, and other clones once, few, many or no size at all.

TRBV5-1	TRBJ2-7	-	ASSLESVAYEQY
TRBV5-8	TRBJ1-1	-	ASSFPGTVNTEAF
TRBV29-1	TRBJ2-5	-	SVDPPNQETQY
TRBV2	TRBJ1-1	-	ARGGTGLNTEAF
TRBV6-1	TRBJ2-7	-	ASSERETSEQY
TRBV7-2	TRBJ2-1	-	ASSLRGGVAGVYNEQF
TRBV19	TRBJ1-2	once	ASSRRQVAYT
TRBV6-5	TRBJ1-5	-	ASSPLVAYEPQH
TRBV5-4	TRBJ2-1	-	ASSLMTGVNNEQF
TRBV9	TRBJ2-7	-	ASSVGAGTSYEQY
TRBV5-4	TRBJ2-7	-	ASSLGGQGFNEQY
TRBV4-1	TRBJ1-3	medium-sized	ASSQDAGFVMTSGNTIY
TRBV5-6	TRBJ2-5	-	ASSHGLYPRETQY
TRBV5-6	TRBJ2-1	-	ASSLDPRAYNEQF
TRBV5-5	TRBJ2-7	few	ASSLRIASSYEQY
TRBV6-1	TRBJ2-7	few	ASSRWTSGTYEQY
TRBV4-1	TRBJ1-3	-	ASSLSQRYPGNTIY
TRBV9	TRBJ2-3	-	ASSVSEHSDTQY
TRBV7-9	TRBJ2-7	-	ASSHTSGAYEQY
TRBV19	TRBJ2-1	-	ASSTLAGGPIINEQF
TRBV2	TRBJ1-2	-	ASRPAANYGYT